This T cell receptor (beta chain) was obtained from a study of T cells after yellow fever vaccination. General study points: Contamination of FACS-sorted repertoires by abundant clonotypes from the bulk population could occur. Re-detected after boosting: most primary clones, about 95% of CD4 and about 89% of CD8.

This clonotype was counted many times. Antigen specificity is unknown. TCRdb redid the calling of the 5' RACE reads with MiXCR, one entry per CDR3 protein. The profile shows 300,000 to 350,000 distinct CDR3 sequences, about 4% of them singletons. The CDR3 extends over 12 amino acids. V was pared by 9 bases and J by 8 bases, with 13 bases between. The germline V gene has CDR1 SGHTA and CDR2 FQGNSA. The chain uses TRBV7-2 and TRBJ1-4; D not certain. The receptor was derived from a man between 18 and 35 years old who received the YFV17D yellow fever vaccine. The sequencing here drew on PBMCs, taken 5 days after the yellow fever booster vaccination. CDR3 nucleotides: TGTGCCAGTAGGACGGCGGGGGAAAAACTGTTTTTT. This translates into CASRTAGEKLFF.